One TCR beta chain is described in this entry. Its antigen is currently unknown. Sequencing used immunoSEQ multiplex PCR; TCRdb keeps in-frame clones, though not all of them. The sample gives some 79,000 clones, roughly 80% of which show up once; around 50% is in the top ten. The data were taken from a study of T cell responses to AZD1222 COVID-19 vaccine. Study results and caveats: Baseline seropositivity characterized only six AZD1222 recipients. Spike-specific TCR breadth and depth were elevated following two AZD1222 doses. Females made up more of the donors, who were largely white British, and clonal diversity may have come out too low. Reportedly, nearly half the spike-specific TCRs target unmutated variant regions.

The V segment lost 5 bases and the J segment 6 bases; nucleotides outside the gene matches: 8. CDR3 length: 14 amino acids. In germline, CDR1 is WSHSY, CDR2 SAAADI. The chain has TRBV10-2 and TRBJ2-7; TRBD2 matches at 9 bases. This clonotype was sampled from an adult who received the AZD1222 COVID-19 vaccine. The sequencing here drew on peripheral blood, taken 28 days after the second AZD1222 dose. The CDR3 loop is CASSSGTSLGEQYF. CDR3 bases: TGCGCCAGCAGTTCCGGGACTAGCTTAGGCGAGCAGTACTTC.